These T cell receptor beta chains were read from a single sample in a study of PD-L1 blockade in urothelial cancer. Assay: immunoSEQ multiplex PCR; the TCRdb copy retains only in-frame clones and omits some. Among about 74,000 clones listed, 80% to 85% were seen once. The material was PBMCs, obtained around atezolizumab (anti-PD-L1) treatment. The source of these receptors is a man between 65 and 85 years old with urothelial cancer. The CDR3 runs from the conserved cysteine through the conserved F or W. Each record gives: J gene, D gene, clone size, V gene, CDR3 protein, CDR3 DNA. The D gene is left open where the match is weak. Clone size is shown for a subset of rows, as once, few, many or a class of expanded clone.

TRBJ2-7	.	.	TRBV10-1	CASSVEPGAEQYF	TGCGCCAGCAGTGTCGAACCAGGGGCCGAGCAGTACTTC
TRBJ2-5	TRBD1	.	TRBV30	CASGQGGTQYF	TGTGCCTCGGGACAGGGGGGGACCCAGTACTTC
TRBJ2-3	.	.	TRBV18	CASSPSDTQYF	TGTGCCAGCTCACCCTCAGATACGCAGTATTTT
TRBJ2-7	TRBD2	.	TRBV14	CASSQASGSTYEQYF	TGTGCCAGCAGCCAGGCTAGCGGGAGCACCTACGAGCAGTACTTC
TRBJ2-3	TRBD2	.	TRBV5-4	CASSFMTSGYTDTQYF	TGTGCCAGCAGCTTTATGACTAGCGGGTACACAGATACGCAGTATTTT
TRBJ2-7	.	.	TRBV27	CASSFGGRAYEQYF	TGTGCCAGCAGTTTCGGAGGACGGGCCTACGAGCAGTACTTC
TRBJ2-7	TRBD1	once	TRBV19	CASSKGAGYEQYF	TGTGCCAGCTCCAAGGGGGCTGGCTACGAGCAGTACTTC
TRBJ2-2	TRBD1	once	TRBV9	CASSAHQTGGVFGELFF	TGTGCCAGCAGCGCCCACCAGACAGGGGGCGTTTTCGGGGAGCTGTTTTTT
TRBJ1-4	.	.	TRBV6-6	CASKGGIATNEKLFF	TGTGCCAGCAAGGGAGGGATTGCAACTAATGAAAAACTGTTTTTT
TRBJ2-5	TRBD2	.	TRBV6-5	CASSYPAAGGGETQYF	TGTGCCAGCAGTTACCCCGCCGCGGGAGGGGGAGAGACCCAGTACTTC
TRBJ2-3	TRBD1	.	TRBV7-9	CASSLGQSTDTQYF	TGTGCCAGCAGCTTGGGACAGAGCACAGATACGCAGTATTTT
TRBJ2-7	.	.	TRBV2	CASRRGSYEQYF	TGTGCCAGCAGAAGAGGGTCCTACGAGCAGTACTTC
TRBJ2-5	TRBD2	.	TRBV9	CASSAGLAGAQETQYF	TGTGCCAGCAGCGCGGGACTAGCGGGGGCCCAAGAGACCCAGTACTTC
TRBJ2-1	.	.	TRBV6-6	CASSYGTGSVYNEQFF	TGTGCCAGCAGTTACGGAACAGGGTCCGTATACAATGAGCAGTTCTTC
TRBJ2-1	TRBD2	.	TRBV5-4	CASSSELGLAGGNEQFF	TGTGCCAGCAGCTCCGAGCTTGGACTAGCGGGAGGTAATGAGCAGTTCTTC
TRBJ2-3	TRBD2	.	TRBV10-2	CASVLGSGSTDTQYF	TGCGCCAGCGTTCTGGGTAGCGGGAGCACAGATACGCAGTATTTT
TRBJ2-7	TRBD2	.	TRBV5-4	CASSLAGGLLEQYF	TGTGCCAGCAGCTTGGCGGGGGGGCTTTTGGAGCAGTACTTC
TRBJ2-1	TRBD2	.	TRBV11-2	CASSRLAGNHNEQFF	TGTGCCAGCAGCCGACTAGCGGGAAACCACAATGAGCAGTTCTTC
TRBJ2-1	.	.	TRBV4-1	CASSPDFSYNERFF	TGCGCCAGCAGCCCGGACTTCTCCTACAATGAGCGTTTCTTC
TRBJ2-2	.	.	TRBV4-1	CASSQDSAGTNTGELFF	TGCGCCAGCAGCCAAGATTCCGCGGGGACGAACACCGGGGAGCTGTTTTTT
TRBJ2-7	TRBD1	.	TRBV18	CASSPPMGQYEQYF	TGTGCCAGCTCACCACCGATGGGACAGTACGAGCAGTACTTC
TRBJ1-4	TRBD1	.	TRBV5-8	CASSPGTGGGEKLFF	TGTGCCAGCAGCCCAGGGACAGGGGGCGGAGAAAAACTGTTTTTT
TRBJ2-1	.	once	TRBV7-8	CASSPTRTVYNEQFF	TGTGCCAGCAGCCCGACGAGGACAGTCTACAATGAGCAGTTCTTC
TRBJ2-5	.	.	TRBV21-1	CASSQTSPGGPGETQYF	TGTGCCAGCAGCCAGACCTCGCCAGGGGGTCCGGGAGAGACCCAGTACTTC
TRBJ1-5	.	.	TRBV10-3	CAPQGRHNQPQHF	TGTGCCCCCCAGGGTCGACACAATCAGCCCCAGCATTTT
TRBJ1-1	TRBD1	few	TRBV14	CASSLRTGLGTEAFF	TGTGCCAGCAGCCTTAGGACAGGTCTGGGCACTGAAGCTTTCTTT
TRBJ2-5	TRBD1	.	TRBV7-2	CASSSGQIQETQYF	TGTGCCAGCAGCTCGGGACAGATCCAAGAGACCCAGTACTTC
TRBJ1-1	TRBD1	.	TRBV19	CASRQGLTNTEAFF	TGTGCCAGTAGACAGGGGTTAACGAACACTGAAGCTTTCTTT
TRBJ2-1	TRBD2	.	TRBV10-3	CAISITSGSYNEQFF	TGTGCCATCAGTATTACTAGCGGCTCCTACAATGAGCAGTTCTTC
TRBJ2-3	.	.	TRBV5-1	CASSLVGQPSTDTQYF	TGCGCCAGCAGCTTGGTGGGCCAGCCTAGCACAGATACGCAGTATTTT
TRBJ2-3	.	.	TRBV7-2	CASSSGLNTDTQYF	TGTGCCAGCAGCTCGGGACTCAACACAGATACGCAGTATTTT
TRBJ2-5	.	.	TRBV12-5	CASGLVNGPEETQYF	TGTGCTAGTGGTTTGGTAAATGGCCCAGAAGAGACCCAGTACTTC